The sequence of this T cell receptor (beta chain) was determined in a study of T cells in narcolepsy. This CDR3 region has 15 residues. Germline CDR1 is SGHAT and CDR2 is FQNNGV. Germline trimming cut 5 bases from V and 5 bases from J; bases unmatched to any gene: 11. Profiling relied on immunoSEQ multiplex PCR, and the TCRdb table lists in-frame clones only, not all of them. The sample records about 22,000 clones, roughly four fifths being singletons. This chain uses TRBV11-2 with TRBJ2-5, with 7 bases that match TRBD2. Sequencing used memory (CD45RA-) CD4+ T cells from blood. This TCR derives from a human donor in good health. The CDR3 coding sequence is TGTGCCAGCAGCACCGTTTCGGGGGAGGGGGAGACCCAGTACTTC. As protein: CASSTVSGEGETQYF. The whole variable domain, filled in from reference TRBV11-2 and TRBJ2-5, reads EAGVAQSPRYKIIEKRQSVAFWCNPISGHATLYWYQQILGQGPKLLIQFQNNGVVDDSQLPKDRFSAERLKGVDSTLKIQPAKLEDSAVYLCASSTVSGEGETQYFGPGTRLLVL.